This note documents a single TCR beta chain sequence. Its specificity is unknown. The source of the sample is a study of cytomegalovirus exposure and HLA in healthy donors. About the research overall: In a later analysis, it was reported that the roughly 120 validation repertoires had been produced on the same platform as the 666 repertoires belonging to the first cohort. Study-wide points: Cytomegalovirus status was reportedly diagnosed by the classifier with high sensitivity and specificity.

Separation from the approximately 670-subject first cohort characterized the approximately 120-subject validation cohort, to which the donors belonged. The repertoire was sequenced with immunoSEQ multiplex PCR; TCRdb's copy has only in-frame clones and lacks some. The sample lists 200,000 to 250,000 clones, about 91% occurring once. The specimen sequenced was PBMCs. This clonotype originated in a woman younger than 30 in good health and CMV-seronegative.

The DNA of the CDR3 is TGCAGCGCCGGGACTAGCGCTGATACGCAGTATTTT. The encoded protein is CSAGTSADTQYF. The chain couples TRBV29-1 to TRBJ2-3; TRBD2 agrees at 10 bases. The CDR3 loop spans 12 amino acids. Germline CDR1 is SQVTM and CDR2 is ANQGSEA. J lost 6 bases, V lost 7 bases, and 4 bases had no gene match.